This TCR beta chain was observed in a study of blood T cells in healthy people across ages. Together with a sample-barcoded 5' primer, a J-beta primer mix was included in a second PCR lasting roughly 6 to 12 cycles. TCRdb recomputed calls from the 5' RACE reads with MiXCR, one row per CDR3 protein. The table has 1.5 million to 2 million distinct CDR3 sequences, 49% seen once. Germline V gene sequence: CDR1 SGHTA, CDR2 FQGNSA. V was pared by 6 bases and J by 4 bases, with 6 bases of the junction left unmatched. The CDR3 extends over 15 amino acids. General observations from the study: Older individuals had lower TCR beta diversity per million T cells (the decline was roughly linear). More naive CD4+ cells and higher diversity were found in long-lived than in aged donors.

This clonotype has a handful of counts. What it binds is unknown. Source material: blood. The TCR originated in a woman in her thirties or forties in good health. V gene TRBV7-2 combines with J gene TRBJ2-5, with 12 bases lining up with TRBD1. DNA for the CDR3: TGTGCCAGCAGACAAGGGACAGGGGGCGGAGAGACCCAGTACTTC. This codes for CASRQGTGGGETQYF.